This T cell receptor beta chain came from a study of T cell responses to AZD1222 COVID-19 vaccine. Study-level points and caveats: Two AZD1222 doses significantly raised spike-specific TCR breadth and depth over controls. Females outnumbered males among donors, who were mostly white British; clonal diversity was possibly underestimated. Unmutated regions of variants are reportedly targeted by nearly half of spike-specific TCRs.

The length of the CDR3 is 16 residues. CDR1 MNHNY and CDR2 SVGAGI come from the germline V gene (reference sequence). Between the trimmed V and J ends, which lost 2 bases and 8 bases, there was a span of 19 bases. A word on this clone: As yet, its antigen is unknown.

Repertoires were generated with immunoSEQ multiplex PCR, while TCRdb's copy carries only in-frame clones and drops some. This sample yields tens of thousands of clones, of which 90% are seen a single time; about 3% belongs to the top ten. V is TRBV6-6 and J is TRBJ2-1; D not certain. The receptor comes from an adult in good health. The input for sequencing was peripheral blood, taken on day 0 of AZD1222 vaccination. The CDR3 DNA reads as TGTGCCAGCAGTTACAAATCAGGCGGCCGCCGGGATGAGCAGTTCTTC. Translating gives CASSYKSGGRRDEQFF.